This T cell receptor beta chain was observed in a study of cytomegalovirus exposure and HLA in healthy donors. CDR1 and CDR2 from the germline V gene are LGHNA and YNFKEQ. Trimming removed 1 base at V and 5 bases at J, with 8 bases between. This CDR3 has 13 residues. Amplification used 60 Vbeta primers and 13 Jbeta primers. Libraries were prepared by immunoSEQ multiplex PCR; TCRdb keeps only in-frame clonotypes and omits some of them. The table lists about 88,000 clones. The sequencing input was PBMCs. The source of this sequence is a girl aged 10 to 17 in good health and CMV-seropositive. This chain connects TRBV4-2 to TRBJ1-1; no reliable D call. The CDR3 region is CASSQGELTEAFF. CDR3 nucleotide sequence: TGTGCCAGCAGCCAAGGGGAGTTGACTGAAGCTTTCTTT.